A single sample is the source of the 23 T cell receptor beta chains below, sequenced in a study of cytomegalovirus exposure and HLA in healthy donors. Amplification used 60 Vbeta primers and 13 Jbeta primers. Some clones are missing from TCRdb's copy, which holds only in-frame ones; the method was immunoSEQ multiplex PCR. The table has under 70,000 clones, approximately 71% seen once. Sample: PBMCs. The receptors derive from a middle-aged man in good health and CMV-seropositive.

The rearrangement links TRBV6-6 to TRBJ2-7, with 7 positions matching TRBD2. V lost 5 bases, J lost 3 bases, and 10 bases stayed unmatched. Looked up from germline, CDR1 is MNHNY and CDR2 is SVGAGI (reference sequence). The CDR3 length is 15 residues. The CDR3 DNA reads TGTGCCAGCAGTAACCCCCGGGGAGGGTACTACGAGCAGTACTTC. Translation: CASSNPRGGYYEQYF.

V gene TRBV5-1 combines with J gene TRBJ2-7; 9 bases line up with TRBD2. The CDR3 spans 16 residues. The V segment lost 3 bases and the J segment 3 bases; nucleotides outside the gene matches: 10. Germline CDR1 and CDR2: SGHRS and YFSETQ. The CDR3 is CASSSISGGSHYEQYF. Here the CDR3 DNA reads TGCGCCAGCAGCTCCATCAGCGGGGGGTCTCACTACGAGCAGTACTTC.

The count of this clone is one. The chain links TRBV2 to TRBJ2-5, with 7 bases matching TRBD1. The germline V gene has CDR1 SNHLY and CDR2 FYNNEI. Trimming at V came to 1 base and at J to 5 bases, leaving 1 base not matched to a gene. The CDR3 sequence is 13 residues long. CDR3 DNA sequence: TGTGCCAGCAGTGAAGGCAGGGGGGAGACCCAGTACTTC. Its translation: CASSEGRGETQYF.

The CDR3 DNA sequence: TGTGCCAGCAGTTTGGGCGGGGGGGCGTACGAGCAGTACTTC. Translating gives CASSLGGGAYEQYF. This chain links TRBV6-5 with TRBJ2-7, with TRBD2 matching 9 bases. The CDR3 extends over 14 amino acids. CDR1 MNHEY and CDR2 SVGAGI come from the germline V gene. V dropped 4 bases and J dropped 4; count of bases not matched to a gene: 5.

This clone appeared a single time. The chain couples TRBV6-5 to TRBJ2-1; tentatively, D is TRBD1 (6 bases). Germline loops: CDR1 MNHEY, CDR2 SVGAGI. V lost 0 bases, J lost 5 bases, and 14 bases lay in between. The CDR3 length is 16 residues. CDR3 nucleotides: TGTGCCAGCAGTTACTCGGGCAGGGGATCACACAATGAGCAGTTCTTC. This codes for CASSYSGRGSHNEQFF.

The CDR3 loop is CASSELRTASSYEQYF. The CDR3 nucleotides read TGTGCCAGCAGTGAACTAAGGACAGCCAGCTCCTACGAGCAGTACTTC. V usage is TRBV6-1 and J usage is TRBJ2-7, with D perhaps matching TRBD1 (6 bases). The V end was cut by 2 bases, the J end by 0 bases, with 14 bases between. Germline V gives CDR1 MNHNS, CDR2 SASEGT. The CDR3 spans 16 residues.

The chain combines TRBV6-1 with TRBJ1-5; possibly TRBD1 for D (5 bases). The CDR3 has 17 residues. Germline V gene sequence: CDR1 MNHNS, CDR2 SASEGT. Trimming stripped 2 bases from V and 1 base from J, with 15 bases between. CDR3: CASSESLGGESNQPQHF. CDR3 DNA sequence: TGTGCCAGCAGTGAATCTCTGGGGGGGGAAAGCAATCAGCCCCAGCATTTT.

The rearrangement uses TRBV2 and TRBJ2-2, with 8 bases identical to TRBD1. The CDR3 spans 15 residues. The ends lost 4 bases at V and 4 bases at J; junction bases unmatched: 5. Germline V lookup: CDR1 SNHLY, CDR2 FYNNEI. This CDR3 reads CASSVGQGATGELFF. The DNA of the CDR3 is TGTGCCAGCAGTGTAGGCCAGGGGGCCACCGGGGAGCTGTTTTTT.

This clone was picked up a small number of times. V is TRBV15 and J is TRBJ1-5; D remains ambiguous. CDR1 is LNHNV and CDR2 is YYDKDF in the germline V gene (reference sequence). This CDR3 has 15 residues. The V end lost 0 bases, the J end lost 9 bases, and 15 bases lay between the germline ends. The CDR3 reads CATSRDRGLYWPQHF. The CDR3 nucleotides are TGTGCCACCAGCAGAGATCGGGGTCTATATTGGCCCCAGCATTTT.

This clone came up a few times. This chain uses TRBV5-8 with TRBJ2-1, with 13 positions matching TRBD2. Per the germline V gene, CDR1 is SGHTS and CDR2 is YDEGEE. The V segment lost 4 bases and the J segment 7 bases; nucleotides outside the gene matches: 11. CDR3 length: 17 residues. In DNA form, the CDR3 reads TGTGCCAGCAGCCACACCGCTACTAGCGGGGGGGCTAATGAGCAGTTCTTC. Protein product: CASSHTATSGGANEQFF.

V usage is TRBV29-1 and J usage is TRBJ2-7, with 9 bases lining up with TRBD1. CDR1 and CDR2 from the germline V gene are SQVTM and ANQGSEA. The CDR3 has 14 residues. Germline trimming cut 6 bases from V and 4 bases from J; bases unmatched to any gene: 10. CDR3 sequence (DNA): TGCAGCGTCGGACAGGGGCCCAAAGGATACGAGCAGTACTTC. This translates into CSVGQGPKGYEQYF.

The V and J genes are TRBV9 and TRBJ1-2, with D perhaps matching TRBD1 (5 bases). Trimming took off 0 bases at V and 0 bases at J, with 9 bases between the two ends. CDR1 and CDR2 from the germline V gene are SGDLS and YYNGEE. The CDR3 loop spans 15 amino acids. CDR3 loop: CASSVGRGSNYGYTF. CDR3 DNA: TGTGCCAGCAGCGTAGGTAGGGGCTCTAACTATGGCTACACCTTC.

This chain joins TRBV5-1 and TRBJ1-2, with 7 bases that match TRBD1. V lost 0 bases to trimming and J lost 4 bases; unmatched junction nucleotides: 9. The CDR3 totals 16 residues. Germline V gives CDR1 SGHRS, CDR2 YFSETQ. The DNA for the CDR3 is TGCGCCAGCAGCTTGGCCCCGGGACAGAACCTCTATGGCTACACCTTC. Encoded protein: CASSLAPGQNLYGYTF. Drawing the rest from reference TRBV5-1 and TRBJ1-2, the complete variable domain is KAGVTQTPRYLIKTRGQQVTLSCSPISGHRSVSWYQQTPGQGLQFLFEYFSETQRNKGNFPGRFSGRQFSNSRSEMNVSTLELGDSALYLCASSLAPGQNLYGYTFGSGTRLTVV.

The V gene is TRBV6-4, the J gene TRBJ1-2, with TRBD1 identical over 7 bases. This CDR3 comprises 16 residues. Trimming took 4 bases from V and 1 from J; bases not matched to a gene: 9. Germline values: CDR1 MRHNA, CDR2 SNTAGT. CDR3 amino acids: CASSGNEGTVNYGYTF. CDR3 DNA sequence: TGTGCCAGCAGTGGAAACGAAGGGACAGTTAACTATGGCTACACCTTC.

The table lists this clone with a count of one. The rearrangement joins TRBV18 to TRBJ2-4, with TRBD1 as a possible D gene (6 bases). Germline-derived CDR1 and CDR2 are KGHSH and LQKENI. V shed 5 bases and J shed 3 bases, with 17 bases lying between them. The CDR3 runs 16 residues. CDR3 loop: CASSEDPDRNKNIQYF. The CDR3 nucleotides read TGTGCCAGCTCAGAGGATCCCGACAGGAACAAAAACATTCAGTACTTC.

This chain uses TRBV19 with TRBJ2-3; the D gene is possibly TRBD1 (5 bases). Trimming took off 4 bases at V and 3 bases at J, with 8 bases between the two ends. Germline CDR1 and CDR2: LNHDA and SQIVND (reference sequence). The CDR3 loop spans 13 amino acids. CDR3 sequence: CASSTYRTDTQYF. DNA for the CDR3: TGTGCCAGTAGTACGTACAGGACAGATACGCAGTATTTT.

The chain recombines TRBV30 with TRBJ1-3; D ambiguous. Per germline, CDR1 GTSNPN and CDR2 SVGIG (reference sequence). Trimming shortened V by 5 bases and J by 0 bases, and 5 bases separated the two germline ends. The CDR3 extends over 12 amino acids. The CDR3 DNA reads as TGTGCCTGGCTGCGCTCTGGAAACACCATATATTTT. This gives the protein CAWLRSGNTIYF.

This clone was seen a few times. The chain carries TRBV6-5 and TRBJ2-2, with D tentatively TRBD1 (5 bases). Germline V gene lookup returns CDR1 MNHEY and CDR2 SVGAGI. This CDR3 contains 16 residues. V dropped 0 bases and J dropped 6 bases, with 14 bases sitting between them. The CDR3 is CASSYSPGLNSGELFF. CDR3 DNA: TGTGCCAGCAGTTACTCGCCAGGGTTGAATTCCGGGGAGCTGTTTTTT.

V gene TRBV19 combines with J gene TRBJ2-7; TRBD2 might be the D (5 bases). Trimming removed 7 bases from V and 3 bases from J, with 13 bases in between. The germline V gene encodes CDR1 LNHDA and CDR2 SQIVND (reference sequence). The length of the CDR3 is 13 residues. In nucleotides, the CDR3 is TGTGCCAGTATGGACTCCAACCTCTACGAGCAGTACTTC. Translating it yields CASMDSNLYEQYF. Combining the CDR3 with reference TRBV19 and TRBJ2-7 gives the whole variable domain DGGITQSPKYLFRKEGQNVTLSCEQNLNHDAMYWYRQDPGQGLRLIYYSQIVNDFQKGDIAEGYSVSREKKESFPLTVTSAQKNPTAFYLCASMDSNLYEQYFGPGTRLTVT.

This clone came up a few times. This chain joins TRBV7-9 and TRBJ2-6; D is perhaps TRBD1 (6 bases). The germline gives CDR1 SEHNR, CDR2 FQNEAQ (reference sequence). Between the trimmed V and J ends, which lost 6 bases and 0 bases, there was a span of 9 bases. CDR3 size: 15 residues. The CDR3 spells CASRLQGSGANVLTF. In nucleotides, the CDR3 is TGTGCCAGCAGACTACAGGGCTCTGGGGCCAACGTCCTGACTTTC.

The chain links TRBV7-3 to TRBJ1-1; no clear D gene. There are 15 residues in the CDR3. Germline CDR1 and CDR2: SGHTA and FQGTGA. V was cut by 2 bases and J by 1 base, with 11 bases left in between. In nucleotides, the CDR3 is TGTGCCAGCAGCTTAGAGGGAGGTGGGAACACTGAAGCTTTCTTT. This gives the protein CASSLEGGGNTEAFF.

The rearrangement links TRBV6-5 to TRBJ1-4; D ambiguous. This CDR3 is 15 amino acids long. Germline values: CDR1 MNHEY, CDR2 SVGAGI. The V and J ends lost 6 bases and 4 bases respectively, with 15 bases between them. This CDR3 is CASSLSLGSNEKLFF. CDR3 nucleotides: TGTGCCAGCAGCTTATCACTGGGGAGTAATGAAAAACTGTTTTTT.

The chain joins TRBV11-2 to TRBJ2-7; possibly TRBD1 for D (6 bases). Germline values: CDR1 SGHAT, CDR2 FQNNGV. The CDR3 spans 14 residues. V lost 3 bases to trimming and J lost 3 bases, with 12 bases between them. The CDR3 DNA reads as TGTGCCAGCAGCTTGAGGGACAAGAACTACGAGCAGTACTTC. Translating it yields CASSLRDKNYEQYF. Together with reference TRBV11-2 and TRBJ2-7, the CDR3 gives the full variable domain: EAGVAQSPRYKIIEKRQSVAFWCNPISGHATLYWYQQILGQGPKLLIQFQNNGVVDDSQLPKDRFSAERLKGVDSTLKIQPAKLEDSAVYLCASSLRDKNYEQYFGPGTRLTVT.